Reported below is one TCR beta chain. The sample originates from a study of blood T cell repertoires in COVID-19. Sequencing was performed with immunoSEQ multiplex PCR; in TCRdb, only in-frame clones are kept and a portion is missing. The data show 300,000 or so clones, about nine tenths seen once. Between the trimmed V and J ends, which lost 5 bases and 7 bases, there was a span of 14 bases. This CDR3 is built from 13 residues. This receptor was obtained from a middle-aged woman with acute or convalescent COVID-19. Sequencing input: peripheral blood. The V call is TRBV12-3 or TRBV12-4, the J call TRBJ1-1; the D gene is possibly TRBD1 (5 bases). The CDR3 coding sequence is TGTGCCAGCAGTCCGGACGGAAGGGGTGAAGCTTTCTTT. Amino acid sequence: CASSPDGRGEAFF.